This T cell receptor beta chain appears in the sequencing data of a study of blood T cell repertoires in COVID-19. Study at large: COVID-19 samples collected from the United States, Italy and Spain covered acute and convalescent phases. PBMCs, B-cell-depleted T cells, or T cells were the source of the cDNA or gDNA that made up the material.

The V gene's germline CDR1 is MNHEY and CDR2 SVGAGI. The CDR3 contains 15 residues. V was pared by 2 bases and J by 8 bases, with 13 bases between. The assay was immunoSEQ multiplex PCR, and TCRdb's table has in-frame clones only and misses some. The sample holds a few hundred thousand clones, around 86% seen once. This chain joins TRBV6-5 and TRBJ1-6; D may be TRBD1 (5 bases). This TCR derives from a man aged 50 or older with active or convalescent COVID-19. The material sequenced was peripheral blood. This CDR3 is CASSYGRAADSPLHF. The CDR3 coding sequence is TGTGCCAGCAGTTACGGCAGGGCGGCCGATTCACCCCTCCACTTT.